Here is one T cell receptor (beta chain) with its context. What it binds is unknown. This sample stems from a study of T-cell memory formation after mild COVID-19. Study results and limitations: Cross-reactive memory appears to have joined, as suggested by some responding clones showing up in pre-infection memory. Later expanders leaned CD4+, whereas day 15 to 85 contracting clones were balanced CD4/CD8. Mainly CM and EM harbored the contracting CD4+ clones; mainly EMRA harbored the CD8+ ones.

UMIs and sample barcodes were carried by the TCR alpha and TCR beta cDNA libraries that 5'RACE produced using constant-segment primers. TCRdb itself ran the 5' RACE reads through MiXCR, one entry per CDR3 protein. The table records under 300,000 distinct CDR3 sequences, over 9% of them present only once. Germline CDR1 SGHAT, CDR2 FQDESV (reference sequence). The CDR3 has 15 amino acids. V was clipped by 5 bases and J by 2 bases, with 15 bases between them. The clonotype comes from a man younger than 35 who had mild COVID-19 (a few samples of this study predate the infection). Cell type and time point are not known. Sample: PBMCs or a T cell subset sorted from them (not recorded which). V is TRBV11-1 and J is TRBJ1-1; maybe TRBD1 (6 bases). CDR3 DNA: TGTGCCAGCAGCCTAACGCTACAGGGTAACACTGAAGCTTTCTTT. It translates to CASSLTLQGNTEAFF.